The 2 T cell receptor beta chains listed next were all sequenced from one sample in a study of beta chain features in type 1 diabetes. Study-wide results and limits: TCRB CDR3s were moderately but significantly shorter in Type 1 diabetes patients in all four CD4+ subsets.

The antigens for these receptors are not known. The sequenced template was cDNA made from the entire isolated RNA. Profiled with immunoSEQ multiplex PCR; TCRdb holds only in-frame clones, not every one. The data contain around 250,000 clones, 24% of them singletons. Sequenced sample: naive CD4+ T cells from blood. The source of these receptors is a woman younger than 45 with type 1 diabetes.

This clone was picked up a small number of times. The CDR3 DNA is TGTGCCAGCAGCTTAGGATCTCTCAGCTCCTACGAGCAGTACTTC. Translated, it gives CASSLGSLSSYEQYF. J is TRBJ2-7 and V is TRBV7-9; D call uncertain. Germline V gene lookup returns CDR1 SEHNR and CDR2 FQNEAQ (reference sequence). Trimming shortened V by 1 base and J by 0 bases, and 10 bases separated the two germline ends. The CDR3 contains 15 residues.

This clone has more than one count but fewer than ten. The chain recombines TRBV2 with TRBJ2-5; D is ambiguous. The V gene lost 5 bases and the J gene lost 3 bases, with 10 bases spanning the gap. The CDR3 spans 13 residues. Germline V gives CDR1 SNHLY, CDR2 FYNNEI. CDR3 sequence: CASSNVREETQYF. In nucleotides, the CDR3 is TGTGCCAGCAGTAATGTACGGGAAGAGACCCAGTACTTC.